Below are 6 T cell receptor beta chains sequenced from a single sample in a study of response to subunit inactivated influenza vaccine. Using its own MiXCR run on the RT-PCR reads, TCRdb lists one record per CDR3 protein. The table lists about 500,000 distinct CDR3 sequences, around 13% of them singletons. This specimen was PBMCs from blood, taken around seven weeks after vaccination. The receptor source for this set is a man aged 50-60 years who received an inactivated influenza vaccine.

This clonotype was found a few times. V gene TRBV18 combines with J gene TRBJ2-7; 8 bases match TRBD1. The J segment lost 6 bases and the V segment lost 3 bases, leaving 10 bases of the junction unmatched. CDR1 KGHSH and CDR2 LQKENI come from the germline V gene. This CDR3 comprises 15 residues. DNA for the CDR3: TGTGCCAGCTCACCTGGAACAGGGGGTTTGGGCGAGCAGTACTTC. It encodes CASSPGTGGLGEQYF.

This clonotype appeared a few times. The chain employs TRBV13 and TRBJ2-3; perhaps TRBD2 as D (6 bases). The V end was cut by 4 bases, the J end by 4 bases, with 15 bases between. Germline V gene data show CDR1 as PRHDT and CDR2 as FYEKMQ (reference sequence). The CDR3 sequence is 15 residues long. CDR3 bases: TGTGCCAGCAGCTCGAGGCGGGAAATCGCAGATACGCAGTATTTT. Translating it yields CASSSRREIADTQYF.

The chain employs TRBV20-1 and TRBJ2-2; maybe TRBD1 (6 bases). Trimming took off 2 bases at V and 8 bases at J, with 12 bases between the two ends. CDR3 length equals 13 residues. Germline loops: CDR1 DFQATT, CDR2 SNEGSKA (reference sequence). The CDR3 is CSARRQGIGELFF. DNA of the CDR3: TGCAGTGCTAGAAGGCAGGGGATTGGGGAGCTGTTTTTT.

A few counts support this clonotype. This chain uses TRBV20-1 with TRBJ2-7; D gene uncertain. Germline lookup yields CDR1 DFQATT and CDR2 SNEGSKA (reference sequence). Trimming took 3 bases from V and 4 from J, leaving 10 bases between them. The CDR3 runs 12 residues. CDR3 protein: CSASLPPYEQYF. The CDR3 region has the DNA TGCAGTGCTAGCCTACCTCCGTACGAGCAGTACTTC.

The CDR3 bases are TGTGCCAGCGGGTGGGGCGGGAGGGCCTACACCGGGGAGCTGTTTTTT. Translating it yields CASGWGGRAYTGELFF. The chain is built from TRBV6-1 and TRBJ2-2, with 9 bases aligning to TRBD2. Trimming cost V 8 bases and J 3 bases; bases outside gene matches: 10. Germline CDR1 is MNHNS and CDR2 is SASEGT. This CDR3 has 16 residues.

The rearrangement links TRBV6-6 to TRBJ1-1, with D unresolved. Germline V gives CDR1 MNHNY, CDR2 SVGAGI (reference sequence). The CDR3 loop spans 11 amino acids. Trimming pared 8 bases from V and 6 bases from J, leaving 10 bases between. The CDR3 sequence is CASVRHAEAFF. The DNA for the CDR3 is TGTGCCAGCGTCCGGCATGCTGAAGCTTTCTTT.